This note documents a single T cell receptor (beta chain) sequence. Its antigen is unknown. This sample was taken from a study of identical twins. Study results and caveats: The authors drew conclusions from cross-sectional statistical analysis rather than following the same donors.

Germline CDR1 reads SQVTM; CDR2 reads ANQGSEA. Trimming removed 3 bases at V and 0 bases at J, with 12 bases between. The CDR3 is made up of 15 amino acids. TCRdb reprocessed the 5' RACE reads with MiXCR, giving one entry per CDR3 protein. The sample carries roughly 1.6 million distinct CDR3 sequences, around 29% recorded once. This receptor was identified in a newborn girl in good health. The sequencing input was cord blood. The V and J genes are TRBV29-1 and TRBJ2-4; maybe TRBD2 (6 bases). CDR3 sequence: CSVEVRGLAKNIQYF. In DNA form, the CDR3 reads TGCAGCGTTGAGGTGCGGGGATTAGCCAAAAACATTCAGTACTTC.